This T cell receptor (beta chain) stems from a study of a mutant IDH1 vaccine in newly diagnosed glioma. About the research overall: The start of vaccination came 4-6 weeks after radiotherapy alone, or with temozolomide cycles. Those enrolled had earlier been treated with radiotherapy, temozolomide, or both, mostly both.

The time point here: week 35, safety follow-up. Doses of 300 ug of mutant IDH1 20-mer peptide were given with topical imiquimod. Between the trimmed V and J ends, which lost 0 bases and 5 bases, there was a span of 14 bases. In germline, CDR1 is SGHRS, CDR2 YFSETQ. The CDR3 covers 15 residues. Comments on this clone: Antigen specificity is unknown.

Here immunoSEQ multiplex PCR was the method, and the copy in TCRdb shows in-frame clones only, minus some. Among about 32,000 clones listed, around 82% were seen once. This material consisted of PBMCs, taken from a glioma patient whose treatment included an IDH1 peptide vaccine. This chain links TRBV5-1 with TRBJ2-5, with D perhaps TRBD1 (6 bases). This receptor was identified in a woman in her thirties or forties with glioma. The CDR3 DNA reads TGCGCCAGCAGCTTGGGTTCGCAGGGGTTGGAGACCCAGTACTTC. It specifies CASSLGSQGLETQYF.